This T cell receptor beta chain was captured in a study of pediatric ulcerative colitis. V was shortened by 7 bases and J by 6 bases, with 12 bases between the two germline ends. This CDR3 is built from 12 residues. The germline V gene encodes CDR1 LNHDA and CDR2 SQIVND (reference sequence). With respect to this clone: Its antigen remains unknown.

Each sample received Survey-level depth of up to 500,000 reads. Clones were read by immunoSEQ multiplex PCR, and TCRdb kept only the in-frame ones, dropping some. The data show several thousand clones, with 89% seen just once and 2% to 2.5% held by the top ten. Regarding the study as a whole: No controls had the two rectal clonotypes shared by ulcerative colitis patients.

This clonotype originated in a boy younger than 18 with mild ulcerative colitis. The sequenced sample consisted of blood. The chain has TRBV19 and TRBJ1-1, with D unresolved. CDR3 bases: TGTGCCAGTACCTCCCGTCTTGCTGAAGCTTTCTTT. Residues: CASTSRLAEAFF.